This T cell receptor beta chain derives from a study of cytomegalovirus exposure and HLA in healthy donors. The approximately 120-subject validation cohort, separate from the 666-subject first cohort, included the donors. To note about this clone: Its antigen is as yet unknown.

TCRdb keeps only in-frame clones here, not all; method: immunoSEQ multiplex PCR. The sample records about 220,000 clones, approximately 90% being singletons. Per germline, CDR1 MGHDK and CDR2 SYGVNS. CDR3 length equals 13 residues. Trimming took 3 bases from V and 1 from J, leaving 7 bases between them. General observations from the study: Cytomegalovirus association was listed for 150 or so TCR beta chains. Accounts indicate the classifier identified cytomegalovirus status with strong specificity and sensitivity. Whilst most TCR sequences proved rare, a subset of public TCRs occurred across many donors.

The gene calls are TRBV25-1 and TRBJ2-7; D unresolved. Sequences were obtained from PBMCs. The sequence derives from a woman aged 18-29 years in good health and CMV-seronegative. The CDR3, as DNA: TGTGCCAGCAGTGAGAGTAGTTCCTACGAGCAGTACTTC. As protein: CASSESSSYEQYF.